These 2 T cell receptor beta chains were all obtained from the same sample, sequenced in a study of T cell repertoires in cytomegalovirus infection. The antigens for these receptors are not known. One entry per CDR3 protein results from TCRdb running MiXCR on the reads. This table holds around 900,000 distinct CDR3 sequences, 31% found once. The source material was cultured CD8+ T cells from PBMCs, sampled from culture after CMV antigen stimulation. These TCRs come from a human donor in good health (CMV status not recorded). Some clones in this sample may be carry-over from other donors' samples.

The J gene is TRBJ1-2, the V gene TRBV13; 9 bases match TRBD1. Germline V CDR1 and CDR2: PRHDT, FYEKMQ (reference sequence). V dropped 1 base and J dropped 3; count of bases not matched to a gene: 3. The CDR3 spans 15 residues. The CDR3 is CASSLERDRDYGYTF. The DNA of the CDR3 is TGTGCCAGCAGCTTAGAAAGGGACAGGGACTATGGCTACACCTTC. The whole variable domain, remainder taken from reference TRBV13 and TRBJ1-2, is AAGVIQSPRHLIKEKRETATLKCYPIPRHDTVYWYQQGPGQDPQFLISFYEKMQSDKGSIPDRFSAQQFSDYHSELNMSSLELGDSALYFCASSLERDRDYGYTFGSGTRLTVV.

This clonotype appeared many times. This chain connects TRBV12-3 or TRBV12-4 to TRBJ2-1; a weak D match, TRBD1 (8 bases). The ends were cut back, 1 base at V and 8 bases at J, with 15 bases in the middle. The CDR3 length is 15 residues. CDR3 sequence: CASSLGTGRVHEQFF. The CDR3, as DNA: TGTGCCAGCAGTTTAGGGACAGGGAGGGTCCATGAGCAGTTCTTC.